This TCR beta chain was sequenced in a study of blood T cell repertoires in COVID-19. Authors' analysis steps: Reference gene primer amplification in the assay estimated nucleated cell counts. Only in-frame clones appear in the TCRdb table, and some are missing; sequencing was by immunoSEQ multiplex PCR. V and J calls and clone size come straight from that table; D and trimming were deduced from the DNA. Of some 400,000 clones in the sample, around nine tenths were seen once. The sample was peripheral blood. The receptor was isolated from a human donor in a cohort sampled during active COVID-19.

CDR3 residues: CASSQVLAGDTDTQYF. The DNA for the CDR3 is TGTGCCAGCAGCCAGGTGCTAGCGGGAGACACAGATACGCAGTATTTT. This rearrangement joins TRBV4-2 to TRBJ2-3; 10 bases fit TRBD2. The trim removed 3 bases at V and 2 bases at J, leaving 5 bases unmatched. This CDR3 is 16 amino acids long. Germline CDR1 is LGHNA and CDR2 is YNFKEQ.